A single sample is the source of the 19 T cell receptor beta chains below, sequenced in a study of PD-1 blockade in classical Hodgkin lymphoma. Relapses following autologous stem cell transplantation were seen in all patients, with brentuximab vedotin exposure varying. Repertoires were generated with immunoSEQ multiplex PCR, while TCRdb's copy carries only in-frame clones and drops some. The repertoire holds 84,000 or so clones, over 90% seen once, with about 2.7% in the top ten. The sequenced sample was peripheral blood mononuclear cells (PBMCs), obtained before the second cycle of nivolumab. Every receptor here comes from a human donor with classical Hodgkin lymphoma.

This chain joins TRBV14 and TRBJ1-4; 7 bases agree with TRBD1. The germline CDR1 and CDR2 sequences are SGHDN and FVKESK. CDR3 length: 15 residues. Losses at the gene ends were 4 bases for V and 7 bases for J; bases not matched to a gene: 9. CDR3 in amino acids: CASSPRTGGREKLFF. The DNA for the CDR3 is TGTGCCAGCAGCCCTCGGACAGGCGGACGTGAAAAACTGTTTTTT.

The V gene is TRBV27, the J gene TRBJ1-6; 11 bases map to TRBD1. The CDR3 length is 15 residues. Trimming removed 6 bases from V and 8 bases from J; junction bases left unmatched: 6. The germline V gene has CDR1 MNHEY and CDR2 SMNVEV (reference sequence). CDR3 DNA: TGTGCCAGCAGAGGACAGGGGGCTTGGGATTCACCCCTCCACTTT. This sequence encodes CASRGQGAWDSPLHF.

The chain employs TRBV7-9 and TRBJ2-1, with 7 bases that match TRBD1. With 4 bases clipped from V and 8 bases from J, the junction kept 2 bases outside the gene matches. This CDR3 spans 12 amino acids. Germline V CDR1 and CDR2: SEHNR, FQNEAQ (reference sequence). CDR3 region: CASSWGTDEQFF. As DNA, the CDR3 is TGTGCCAGCAGCTGGGGGACAGATGAGCAGTTCTTC. The entire variable domain, with the rest obtained from reference TRBV7-9 and TRBJ2-1, is as follows: DTGVSQNPRHKITKRGQNVTFRCDPISEHNRLYWYRQTLGQGPEFLTYFQNEAQLEKSRLLSDRFSAERPKGSFSTLEIQRTEQGDSAMYLCASSWGTDEQFFGPGTRLTVL.

The chain uses TRBV19 and TRBJ1-2; D is ambiguous. Germline CDR1 is LNHDA and CDR2 is SQIVND (reference sequence). The germline V and J ends were trimmed by 5 bases and 0 bases, with 10 bases remaining between them. The CDR3 length is 14 residues. Written as DNA, the CDR3 is TGTGCCAGTAGTCCTCGGCCCGCTAACTATGGCTACACCTTC. Its protein product is CASSPRPANYGYTF.

J is TRBJ2-7 and V is TRBV11-2; maybe TRBD1 (5 bases). V lost 0 bases and J 4 bases, leaving 16 bases between the germline ends. This CDR3 spans 16 amino acids. The V gene's germline CDR1 is SGHAT and CDR2 FQNNGV. The CDR3 region has the DNA TGTGCCAGCAGCTTAGAAAGTTATGACAGCCAGTACGAGCAGTACTTC. This gives the protein CASSLESYDSQYEQYF. Complete variable domain (other parts from reference TRBV11-2 and TRBJ2-7): EAGVAQSPRYKIIEKRQSVAFWCNPISGHATLYWYQQILGQGPKLLIQFQNNGVVDDSQLPKDRFSAERLKGVDSTLKIQPAKLEDSAVYLCASSLESYDSQYEQYFGPGTRLTVT.

The chain joins TRBV7-8 to TRBJ1-1, with D tentatively TRBD1 (5 bases). The ends were cut back, 0 bases at V and 6 bases at J, with 8 bases in the middle. Germline V gives CDR1 SGHVS, CDR2 FQNEAQ. The CDR3 sequence is 13 residues long. Written as DNA, the CDR3 is TGTGCCAGCAGCTTAGCGGGGGGATCTGAAGCTTTCTTT. It codes for CASSLAGGSEAFF. Using reference TRBV7-8 and TRBJ1-1 for the parts outside the CDR3, the full variable domain is GAGVSQSPRYKVAKRGQDVALRCDPISGHVSLFWYQQALGQGPEFLTYFQNEAQLDKSGLPSDRFFAERPEGSVSTLKIQRTQQEDSAVYLCASSLAGGSEAFFGQGTRLTVV.

The V gene is TRBV11-2, the J gene TRBJ2-5; D uncertain. The CDR3 spans 15 residues. CDR1 is SGHAT and CDR2 is FQNNGV in the germline V gene. Trimming cost V 5 bases and J 2 bases, with 15 bases left between them. For the CDR3, the DNA is TGTGCCAGCAGCCTAAGACCGGGTATTCAAGAGACCCAGTACTTC. It codes for CASSLRPGIQETQYF.

The chain combines TRBV15 with TRBJ2-5; 9 positions match TRBD1. With 5 bases clipped from V and 1 base from J, the junction kept 8 bases outside the gene matches. There are 16 residues in the CDR3. Germline CDR1 and CDR2: LNHNV and YYDKDF (reference sequence). This chain's CDR3 is CATSAGTGKGQETQYF. CDR3 DNA: TGTGCCACCAGCGCAGGGACAGGGAAGGGCCAAGAGACCCAGTACTTC.

In this sample, this clone turned up once. The V call is TRBV11-2, the J call TRBJ1-1; D is possibly TRBD1 (6 bases). Trimming took off 2 bases at V and 4 bases at J, with 14 bases between the two ends. The CDR3 contains 15 residues. Germline-derived CDR1 and CDR2 are SGHAT and FQNNGV. The CDR3 protein is CASSLSWQGTTEAFF. CDR3 bases: TGTGCCAGCAGCTTAAGTTGGCAGGGGACCACTGAAGCTTTCTTT.

The chain combines TRBV5-1 with TRBJ2-2, with TRBD1 matching 7 bases. The V gene's germline CDR1 is SGHRS and CDR2 YFSETQ. V lost 4 bases to trimming and J lost 9 bases; unmatched junction nucleotides: 9. The length of the CDR3 is 14 residues. Written as DNA, the CDR3 is TGCGCCAGCAGCACATTGACAGGGAACCGGGAGCTGTTTTTT. This translates into CASSTLTGNRELFF. The full variable domain, its missing parts supplied by reference TRBV5-1 and TRBJ2-2, is KAGVTQTPRYLIKTRGQQVTLSCSPISGHRSVSWYQQTPGQGLQFLFEYFSETQRNKGNFPGRFSGRQFSNSRSEMNVSTLELGDSALYLCASSTLTGNRELFFGEGSRLTVL.

Details on this clone: The same CDR3 can be traced to other DNA sequences in this sample. The V gene is TRBV6-5, the J gene TRBJ2-1; TRBD2 aligns across 15 bases. The CDR3 has 16 amino acids. Germline CDR1 is MNHEY and CDR2 is SVGAGI. The V gene end was trimmed by 4 bases and the J gene end by 6 bases; junction bases not matched to a gene: 4. This CDR3 reads CASSWGLAGGPNEQFF. The CDR3, as DNA: TGTGCCAGCAGTTGGGGACTAGCGGGAGGCCCCAATGAGCAGTTCTTC.

This clone occurred once. The genes are TRBV6-1 and TRBJ2-7; 7 nucleotides align to TRBD2. V was clipped by 2 bases and J by 6 bases; unmatched bases: 10. Germline-derived CDR1 and CDR2 are MNHNS and SASEGT. This CDR3 has 15 residues. CDR3 sequence (DNA): TGTGCCAGCAGTGAACATGGGGAGGGAATGAGCGAGCAGTACTTC. This encodes CASSEHGEGMSEQYF.

The chain combines TRBV6-1 with TRBJ1-1, with D perhaps matching TRBD1 (5 bases). The CDR3 spans 17 residues. In germline, CDR1 is MNHNS, CDR2 SASEGT. The germline V and J ends were trimmed by 2 bases and 1 base, with 17 bases remaining between them. The CDR3 DNA sequence: TGTGCCAGCAGTGAATATGTCGATGGAGGGACGAACACTGAAGCTTTCTTT. Protein sequence: CASSEYVDGGTNTEAFF.

CDR3 amino acids: CASSLRPNYGYTF. The CDR3 nucleotides read TGTGCCAGCAGCTTAAGACCTAACTATGGCTACACCTTC. The genes are TRBV7-6 and TRBJ1-2; D gene unclear. Trimming cost V 2 bases and J 0 bases, with 4 bases left between them. CDR1 and CDR2 from the germline V gene are SGHVS and FNYEAQ. The CDR3 runs 13 residues. The full variable domain, its missing parts supplied by reference TRBV7-6 and TRBJ1-2, is GAGVSQSPRYKVTKRGQDVALRCDPISGHVSLYWYRQALGQGPEFLTYFNYEAQQDKSGLPNDRFSAERPEGSISTLTIQRTEQRDSAMYRCASSLRPNYGYTFGSGTRLTVV.

V gene TRBV5-8 combines with J gene TRBJ1-6; D gene uncertain. The V end was cut by 4 bases, the J end by 8 bases, with 4 bases between. Per germline, CDR1 SGHTS and CDR2 YDEGEE. The CDR3 has 11 amino acids. CDR3 nucleotides: TGTGCCAGCAGCGCGGATTCACCCCTCCACTTT. Its translation: CASSADSPLHF.

This rearrangement joins TRBV7-9 to TRBJ2-2, with D unresolved. Germline assignment: CDR1 SEHNR and CDR2 FQNEAQ (reference sequence). The CDR3 sequence is 14 residues long. Trimming pared 5 bases from V and 6 bases from J, leaving 13 bases between. The CDR3 DNA is TGTGCCAGCAGCATACCAGTAAGATCCGGGGAGCTGTTTTTT. Amino acids: CASSIPVRSGELFF.

V usage is TRBV6-4 and J usage is TRBJ1-2, with a possible D match to TRBD1 (5 bases). Germline V gene sequence: CDR1 MRHNA, CDR2 SNTAGT. V was trimmed by 2 bases and J by 4 bases, leaving 8 bases between them. The CDR3 covers 13 residues. CDR3 bases: TGTGCCAGCAGTGACCCCGACAGCTATGGCTACACCTTC. Protein: CASSDPDSYGYTF.

This clone has just one count. The V call is TRBV5-4, the J call TRBJ1-2, with 9 bases identical to TRBD1. With V trimmed by 4 bases and J by 8 bases, 9 bases remained unmatched. The germline CDR1 and CDR2 sequences are SGHNT and YYREEE (reference sequence). The CDR3 is 14 residues long. CDR3: CASSTGQGRRGYTF. The CDR3 bases are TGTGCCAGCAGCACCGGACAGGGGAGGAGAGGCTACACCTTC.

The chain uses TRBV28 and TRBJ2-7, with D perhaps TRBD2 (5 bases). Per germline, CDR1 MDHEN and CDR2 SYDVKM. V was pared by 5 bases and J by 2 bases, with 10 bases between. This CDR3 comprises 13 residues. CDR3 loop: CASSAPGTYEQYF. Written as DNA, the CDR3 is TGTGCCAGCAGTGCCCCCGGGACCTACGAGCAGTACTTC.